This TCR beta chain was recovered during a study of cytomegalovirus exposure and HLA in healthy donors. Study outcomes and limitations: It is likely that the observed cluster of highly shared sequence variants was a sequencing artifact.

Per germline, CDR1 WSHSY and CDR2 SAAADI. The CDR3 consists of 13 residues. Trimming cost V 7 bases and J 9 bases, with 19 bases left between them. The PCR made use of 60 Vbeta and 13 Jbeta primers. Data came from immunoSEQ multiplex PCR; TCRdb stores just in-frame clones and leaves some out. The sample lists roughly 100,000 clones; roughly 60% were seen once. In the case of this clone: The antigen remains undetermined.

The chain uses TRBV10-2 and TRBJ2-7; TRBD2 might be the D (5 bases). The sequence derives from a boy between 10 and 17 years old in good health and CMV-seropositive. Sequenced input: PBMCs. The CDR3 protein is CASTGMEASAQYF. In DNA, the CDR3 is TGCGCCAGCACGGGGATGGAGGCCTCGGCGCAGTACTTC.